This TCR beta chain comes out of a study of identical twins. The study's findings and limits: A lower insertion count was a feature of abundant cord blood beta clonotypes, with no such feature in memory repertoires.

Every donor was a healthy Caucasian. This clonotype was seen repeatedly, ten times or more. Its antigen is not known. Each CDR3 protein gets one entry after TCRdb re-called the 5' RACE reads with MiXCR. The table includes about 570,000 distinct CDR3 sequences, just under 10% detected once. This CDR3 has 12 residues. From germline, CDR1 is SGHTA and CDR2 FQGNSA. V lost 5 bases to trimming and J lost 3 bases, with 8 bases between them. These sequences were also reported in another study, on yellow fever vaccine responses in identical twins.

Input material: PBMCs. This chain links TRBV7-2 with TRBJ2-7; D is unresolved. This TCR was sampled from a woman between 18 and 29 years old in good health. The DNA of the CDR3 is TGTGCCAGCAGCCCTAATAGCTACGAGCAGTACTTC. Amino acid sequence: CASSPNSYEQYF.